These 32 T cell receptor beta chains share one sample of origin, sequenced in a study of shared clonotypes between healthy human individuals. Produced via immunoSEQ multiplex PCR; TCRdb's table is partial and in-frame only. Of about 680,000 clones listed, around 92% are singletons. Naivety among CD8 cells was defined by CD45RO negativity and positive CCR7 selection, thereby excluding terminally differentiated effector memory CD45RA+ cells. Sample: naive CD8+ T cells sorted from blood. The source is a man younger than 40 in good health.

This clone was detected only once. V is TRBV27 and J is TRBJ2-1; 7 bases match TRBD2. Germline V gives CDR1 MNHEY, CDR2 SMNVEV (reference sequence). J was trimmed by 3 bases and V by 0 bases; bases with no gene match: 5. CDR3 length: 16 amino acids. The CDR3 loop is CASSLSYGEGYNEQFF. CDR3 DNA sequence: TGTGCCAGCAGTTTATCGTACGGGGAGGGCTACAATGAGCAGTTCTTC.

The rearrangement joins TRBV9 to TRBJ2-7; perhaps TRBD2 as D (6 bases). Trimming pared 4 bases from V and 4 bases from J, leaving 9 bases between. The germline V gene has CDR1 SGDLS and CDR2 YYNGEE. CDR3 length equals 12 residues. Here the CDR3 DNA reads TGTGCCAGCAGCTCTAGCGAGTACGAGCAGTACTTC. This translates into CASSSSEYEQYF.

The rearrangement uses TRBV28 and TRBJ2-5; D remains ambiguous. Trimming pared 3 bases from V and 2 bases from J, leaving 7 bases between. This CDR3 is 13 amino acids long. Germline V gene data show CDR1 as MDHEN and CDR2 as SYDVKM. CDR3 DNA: TGTGCCAGCAGTTTCGTGCGGCAAGAGACCCAGTACTTC. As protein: CASSFVRQETQYF.

Written as DNA, the CDR3 is TGTGCCAGCAGCCTCCACCGCCACACAGATACGCAGTATTTT. Its protein product is CASSLHRHTDTQYF. The chain has TRBV11-2 and TRBJ2-3; unclear D gene. In germline, CDR1 is SGHAT, CDR2 FQNNGV. The CDR3 is 14 amino acids. The ends were cut back, 5 bases at V and 2 bases at J, with 11 bases in the middle.

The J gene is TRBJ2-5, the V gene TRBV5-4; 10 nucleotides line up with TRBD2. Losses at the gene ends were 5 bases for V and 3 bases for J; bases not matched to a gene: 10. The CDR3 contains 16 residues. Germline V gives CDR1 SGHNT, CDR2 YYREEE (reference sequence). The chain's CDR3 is CASSTRTSGRKETQYF. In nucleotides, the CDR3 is TGTGCCAGCAGTACCCGGACTAGCGGAAGGAAAGAGACCCAGTACTTC.

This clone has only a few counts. The CDR3 loop reads CAISESKYEQYF. The CDR3 coding sequence is TGTGCCATCAGTGAGTCGAAGTACGAGCAGTACTTC. V gene TRBV10-3 combines with J gene TRBJ2-7; D not certain. The CDR3 has 12 residues. The V end was cut by 0 bases, the J end by 4 bases, with 4 bases between. Germline CDR1 ENHRY, CDR2 SYGVKD.

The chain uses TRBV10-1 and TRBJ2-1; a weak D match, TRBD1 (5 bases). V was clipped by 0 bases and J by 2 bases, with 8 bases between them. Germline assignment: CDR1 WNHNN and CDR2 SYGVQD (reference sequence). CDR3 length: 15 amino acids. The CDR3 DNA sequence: TGCGCCAGCAGTGAGTCGCCAGGGACCTACAATGAGCAGTTCTTC. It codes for CASSESPGTYNEQFF.

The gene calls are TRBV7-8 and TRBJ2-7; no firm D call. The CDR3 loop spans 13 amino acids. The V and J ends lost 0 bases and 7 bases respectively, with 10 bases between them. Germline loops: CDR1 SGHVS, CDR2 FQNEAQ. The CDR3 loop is CASSLALGPEQYF. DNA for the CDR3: TGTGCCAGCAGCTTAGCGCTAGGGCCGGAGCAGTACTTC.

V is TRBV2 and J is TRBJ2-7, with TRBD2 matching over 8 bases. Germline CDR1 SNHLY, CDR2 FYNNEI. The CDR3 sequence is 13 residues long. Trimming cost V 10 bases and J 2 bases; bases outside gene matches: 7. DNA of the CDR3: TGTGCCACCGGGACTAGTCCCGCCTACGAGCAGTACTTC. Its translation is CATGTSPAYEQYF.

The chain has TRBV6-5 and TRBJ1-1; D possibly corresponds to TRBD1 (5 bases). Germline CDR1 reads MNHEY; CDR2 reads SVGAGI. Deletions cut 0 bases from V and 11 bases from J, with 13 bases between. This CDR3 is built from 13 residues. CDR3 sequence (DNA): TGTGCCAGCAGTTACTCGAAGGCGGGGGTTGCTTTCTTT. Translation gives CASSYSKAGVAFF.

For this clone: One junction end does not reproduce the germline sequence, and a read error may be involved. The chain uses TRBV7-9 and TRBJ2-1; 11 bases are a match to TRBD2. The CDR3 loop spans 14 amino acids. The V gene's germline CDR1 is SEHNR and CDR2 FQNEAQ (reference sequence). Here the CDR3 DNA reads TGTGCCAGCAGCGTAGCGGGGGGGCCCAATGAGCAGTTCTTC. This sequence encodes CASSVAGGPNEQFF.

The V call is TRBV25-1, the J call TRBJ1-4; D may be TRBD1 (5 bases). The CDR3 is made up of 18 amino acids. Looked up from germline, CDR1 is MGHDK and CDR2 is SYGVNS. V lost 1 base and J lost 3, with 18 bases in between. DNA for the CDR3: TGTGCCAGCAGTGAATCTCAAGCGGCGGGGCAGGCTAATGAAAAACTGTTTTTT. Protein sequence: CASSESQAAGQANEKLFF.

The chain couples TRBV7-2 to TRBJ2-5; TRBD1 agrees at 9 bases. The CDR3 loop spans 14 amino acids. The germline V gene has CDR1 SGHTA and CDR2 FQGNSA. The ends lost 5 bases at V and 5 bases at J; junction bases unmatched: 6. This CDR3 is CASSPRDRVETQYF. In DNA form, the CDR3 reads TGTGCCAGCAGCCCGCGGGACAGGGTGGAGACCCAGTACTTC. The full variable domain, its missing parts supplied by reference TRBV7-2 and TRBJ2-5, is GAGVSQSPSNKVTEKGKDVELRCDPISGHTALYWYRQSLGQGLEFLIYFQGNSAPDKSGLPSDRFSAERTGGSVSTLTIQRTQQEDSAVYLCASSPRDRVETQYFGPGTRLLVL.

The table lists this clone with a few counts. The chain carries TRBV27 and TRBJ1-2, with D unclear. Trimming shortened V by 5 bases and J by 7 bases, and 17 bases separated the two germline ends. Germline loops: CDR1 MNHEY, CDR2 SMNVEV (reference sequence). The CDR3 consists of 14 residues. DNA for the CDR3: TGTGCCAGCAGTCCGCAGACGGTGGGCAGTGGCTACACCTTC. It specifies CASSPQTVGSGYTF.

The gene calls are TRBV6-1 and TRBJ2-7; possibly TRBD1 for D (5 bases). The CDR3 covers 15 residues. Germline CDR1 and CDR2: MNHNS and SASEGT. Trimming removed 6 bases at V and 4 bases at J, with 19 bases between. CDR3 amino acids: CASSRTQDPFYEQYF. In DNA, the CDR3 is TGTGCCAGCAGCCGGACACAGGACCCCTTTTACGAGCAGTACTTC.

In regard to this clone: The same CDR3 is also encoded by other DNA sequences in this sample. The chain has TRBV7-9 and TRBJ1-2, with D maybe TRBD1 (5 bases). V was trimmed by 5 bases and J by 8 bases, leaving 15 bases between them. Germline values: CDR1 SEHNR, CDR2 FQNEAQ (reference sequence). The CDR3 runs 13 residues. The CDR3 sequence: CASSPARGDGYTF. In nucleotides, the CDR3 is TGTGCCAGCAGCCCCGCTCGAGGGGACGGCTACACCTTC.

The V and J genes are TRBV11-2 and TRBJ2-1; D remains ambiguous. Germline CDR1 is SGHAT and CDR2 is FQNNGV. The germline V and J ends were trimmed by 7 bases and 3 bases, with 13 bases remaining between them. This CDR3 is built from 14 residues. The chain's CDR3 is CASTSPRGYNEQFF. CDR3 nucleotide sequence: TGTGCCAGCACCTCCCCAAGAGGCTACAATGAGCAGTTCTTC.

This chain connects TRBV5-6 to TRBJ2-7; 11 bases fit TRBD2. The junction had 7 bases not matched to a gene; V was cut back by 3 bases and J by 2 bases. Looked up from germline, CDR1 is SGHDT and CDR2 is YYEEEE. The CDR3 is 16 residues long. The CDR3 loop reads CASSSIGTSGPYEQYF. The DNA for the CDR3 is TGTGCCAGCAGCTCAATCGGGACTAGCGGCCCCTACGAGCAGTACTTC.

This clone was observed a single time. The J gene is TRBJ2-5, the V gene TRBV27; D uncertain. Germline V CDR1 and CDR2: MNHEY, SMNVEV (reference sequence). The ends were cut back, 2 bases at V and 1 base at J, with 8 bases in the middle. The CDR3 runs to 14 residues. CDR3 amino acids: CASSLRAFQETQYF. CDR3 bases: TGTGCCAGCAGTTTAAGGGCTTTCCAAGAGACCCAGTACTTC.

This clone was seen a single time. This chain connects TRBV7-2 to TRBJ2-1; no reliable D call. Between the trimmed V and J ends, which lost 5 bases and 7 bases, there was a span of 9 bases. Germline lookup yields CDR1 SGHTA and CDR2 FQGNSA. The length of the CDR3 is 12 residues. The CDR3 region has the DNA TGTGCCAGCAGCCCCACTGGGAATGAGCAGTTCTTC. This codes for CASSPTGNEQFF.

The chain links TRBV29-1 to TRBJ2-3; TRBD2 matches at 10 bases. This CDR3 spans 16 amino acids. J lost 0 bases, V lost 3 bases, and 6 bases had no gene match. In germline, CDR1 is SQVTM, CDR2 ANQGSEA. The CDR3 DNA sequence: TGCAGCGTTGATGGACGGACTAGCGGAAGCACAGATACGCAGTATTTT. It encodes CSVDGRTSGSTDTQYF.

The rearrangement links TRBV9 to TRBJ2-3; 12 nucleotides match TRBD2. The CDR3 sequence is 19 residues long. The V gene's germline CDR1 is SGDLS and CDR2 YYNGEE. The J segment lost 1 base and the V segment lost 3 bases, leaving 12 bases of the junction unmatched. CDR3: CASSATPSGRVFGTDTQYF. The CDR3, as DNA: TGTGCCAGCAGCGCCACCCCTAGCGGGAGGGTATTTGGCACAGATACGCAGTATTTT.

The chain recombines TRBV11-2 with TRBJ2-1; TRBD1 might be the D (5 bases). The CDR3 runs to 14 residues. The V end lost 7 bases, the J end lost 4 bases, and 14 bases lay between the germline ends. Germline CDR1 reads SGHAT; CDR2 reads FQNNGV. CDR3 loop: CASTYRTGYNEQFF. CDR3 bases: TGTGCCAGCACCTACAGGACGGGTTACAATGAGCAGTTCTTC.

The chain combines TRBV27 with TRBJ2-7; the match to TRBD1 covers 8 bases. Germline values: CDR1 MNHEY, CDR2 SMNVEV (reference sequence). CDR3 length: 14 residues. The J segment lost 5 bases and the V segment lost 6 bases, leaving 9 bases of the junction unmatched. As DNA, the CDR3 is TGTGCCAGCAGCCATCGGACAGGGTGGGACGAGCAGTACTTC. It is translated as CASSHRTGWDEQYF.

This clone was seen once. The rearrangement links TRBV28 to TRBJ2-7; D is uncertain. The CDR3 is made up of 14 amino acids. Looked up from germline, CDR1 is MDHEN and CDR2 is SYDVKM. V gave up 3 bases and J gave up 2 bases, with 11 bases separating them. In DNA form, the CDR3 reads TGTGCCAGCAGTTTGACCTCTACAACCTACGAGCAGTACTTC. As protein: CASSLTSTTYEQYF.

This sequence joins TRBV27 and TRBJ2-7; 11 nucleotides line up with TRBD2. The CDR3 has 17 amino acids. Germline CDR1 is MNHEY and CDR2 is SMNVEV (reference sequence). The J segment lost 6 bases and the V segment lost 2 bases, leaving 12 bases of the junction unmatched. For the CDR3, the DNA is TGTGCCAGCAGTTTACGCGGGCTAGCGGGAGGCCCGCGCGAGCAGTACTTC. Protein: CASSLRGLAGGPREQYF.

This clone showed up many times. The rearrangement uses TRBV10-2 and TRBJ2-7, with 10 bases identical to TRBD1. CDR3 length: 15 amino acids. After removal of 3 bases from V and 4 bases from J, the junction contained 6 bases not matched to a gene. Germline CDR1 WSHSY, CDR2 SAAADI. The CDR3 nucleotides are TGCGCCAGCAGTGATACGACAGGGGGCGGGTACGAGCAGTACTTC. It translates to CASSDTTGGGYEQYF.

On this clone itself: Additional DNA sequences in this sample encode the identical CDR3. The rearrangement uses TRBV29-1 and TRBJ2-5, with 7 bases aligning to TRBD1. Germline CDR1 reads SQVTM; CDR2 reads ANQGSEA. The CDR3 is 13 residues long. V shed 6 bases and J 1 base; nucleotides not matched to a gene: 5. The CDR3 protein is CSVEDRTQETQYF. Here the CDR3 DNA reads TGCAGCGTCGAGGACAGGACCCAAGAGACCCAGTACTTC.

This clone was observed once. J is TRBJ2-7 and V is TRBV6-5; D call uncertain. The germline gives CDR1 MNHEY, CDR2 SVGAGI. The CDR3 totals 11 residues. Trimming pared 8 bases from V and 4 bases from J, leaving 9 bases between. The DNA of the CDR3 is TGTGCCAGCGTGGAGTTTTACGAGCAGTACTTC. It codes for CASVEFYEQYF.

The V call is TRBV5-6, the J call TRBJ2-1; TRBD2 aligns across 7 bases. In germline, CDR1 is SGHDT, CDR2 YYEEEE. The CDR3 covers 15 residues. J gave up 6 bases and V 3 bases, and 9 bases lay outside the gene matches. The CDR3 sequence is CASSSPWEGPNEQFF. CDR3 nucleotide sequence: TGTGCCAGCAGCTCCCCCTGGGAGGGGCCCAATGAGCAGTTCTTC.

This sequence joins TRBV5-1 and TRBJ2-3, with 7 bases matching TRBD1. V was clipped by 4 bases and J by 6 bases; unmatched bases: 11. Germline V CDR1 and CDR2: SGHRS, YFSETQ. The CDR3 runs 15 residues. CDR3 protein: CASSVQGSRTDTQYF. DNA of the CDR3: TGCGCCAGCAGCGTACAGGGGTCCCGAACTGATACGCAGTATTTT.

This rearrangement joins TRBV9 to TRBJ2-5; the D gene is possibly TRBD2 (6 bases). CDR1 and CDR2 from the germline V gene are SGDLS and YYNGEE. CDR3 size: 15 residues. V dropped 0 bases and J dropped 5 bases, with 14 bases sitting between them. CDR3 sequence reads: CASSVAVTGAETQYF. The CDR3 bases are TGTGCCAGCAGCGTAGCTGTGACGGGAGCTGAGACCCAGTACTTC.